The clone carrying this T cell receptor beta chain was observed a few times. In the original processing: Using reference gene primer amplification, nucleated cell counts were estimated. Assay used: immunoSEQ multiplex PCR; TCRdb lists only in-frame clones, some missing. That table supplies the V and J calls and clone size; D and trimming were determined from the DNA. In the table there are about 160,000 clones, approximately 82% of which are singletons. CDR1 is MNHEY, CDR2 SVGAGI, per germline. This CDR3 has 13 amino acids. V was pared by 5 bases and J by 0 bases, with 7 bases between. This entry belongs to a study of blood T cell repertoires in COVID-19. About the research overall: Samples came from the United States, Italy and Spain, spanning acute and convalescent COVID-19. The cDNA or gDNA used as material had been derived from T cells, B-cell-depleted T cells, or PBMCs.

This clonotype was sampled from a man aged 65 to 85 who had recovered from COVID-19. The chain combines TRBV6-5 with TRBJ2-5; no definite D call. Sample: peripheral blood. This chain's CDR3 is CASSITHQETQYF. In DNA form, the CDR3 reads TGTGCCAGCAGTATAACACACCAAGAGACCCAGTACTTC.